The 21 T cell receptor beta chains below come from one sample, sequenced in a study of blood T cell repertoires in COVID-19. Assay: immunoSEQ multiplex PCR; the TCRdb copy retains only in-frame clones and omits some. The sample holds fewer than 500,000 clones, nearly 90% seen once. The sequenced sample was PBMCs or T cells enriched from blood (not recorded which). The receptors shown here come from a woman younger than 35 with acute COVID-19.

The chain employs TRBV7-8 and TRBJ2-3, with D uncertain. V lost 2 bases, J lost 6 bases, and 12 bases lay in between. This CDR3 comprises 14 residues. CDR1 is SGHVS and CDR2 is FQNEAQ in the germline V gene. CDR3 nucleotides: TGTGCCAGCAGCTTAAGCCCCAGGCTGGATACGCAGTATTTT. Translated, it gives CASSLSPRLDTQYF.

The rearrangement uses TRBV3-1 (or the pseudogene TRBV3-2) and TRBJ1-1, with TRBD1 identical over 8 bases. Looked up from germline, CDR1 is LGHDT and CDR2 is YNNKEL (reference sequence). The V segment lost 6 bases and the J segment 4 bases; nucleotides outside the gene matches: 1. The CDR3 has 12 amino acids. The CDR3 loop is CASRDRGTEAFF. The DNA of the CDR3 is TGTGCCAGCAGAGACAGGGGCACTGAAGCTTTCTTT.

The V gene is TRBV5-1, the J gene TRBJ2-2; perhaps TRBD2 as D (7 bases). There are 16 residues in the CDR3. The V end lost 4 bases, the J end lost 1 base, and 14 bases lay between the germline ends. Germline V gene sequence: CDR1 SGHRS, CDR2 YFSETQ. CDR3 DNA sequence: TGCGCCAGCAGCCCCCAAGCGGGACAGAACACCGGGGAGCTGTTTTTT. Translated, it gives CASSPQAGQNTGELFF.

This sequence joins TRBV28 and TRBJ1-3; weak D call: TRBD1 (6 bases). Trimming pared 3 bases from V and 3 bases from J, leaving 12 bases between. The germline gives CDR1 MDHEN, CDR2 SYDVKM. The CDR3 has 15 residues. As DNA, the CDR3 is TGTGCCAGCAGTTTGCAACAGGGTTTTGGAAACACCATATATTTT. As protein: CASSLQQGFGNTIYF.

The chain recombines TRBV9 with TRBJ1-4, with 7 bases identical to TRBD1. Germline V gives CDR1 SGDLS, CDR2 YYNGEE. Germline trimming cut 5 bases from V and 3 bases from J; bases unmatched to any gene: 4. This CDR3 region has 14 residues. The CDR3 DNA is TGTGCCAGCAGTCGGACAGGATCTAATGAAAAACTGTTTTTT. Translating gives CASSRTGSNEKLFF.

The chain is built from TRBV12-2 and TRBJ1-6. TRBV12-2 represents a pseudogene. This CDR3 is 18 amino acids long. The CDR3 spells CASRLPPNTGEDNSPLHF. CDR3 sequence (DNA): TGTGCAAGTCGCTTACCGCCTAATACGGGGGAAGATAATTCACCCCTCCACTTT.

A note on this clone: Other DNA variants within this sample encode the same CDR3. The V gene is TRBV20-1, the J gene TRBJ2-7; tentative D call: TRBD1 (6 bases). This CDR3 is 11 amino acids long. V gave up 3 bases and J gave up 4 bases, with 7 bases separating them. Looked up from germline, CDR1 is DFQATT and CDR2 is SNEGSKA (reference sequence). The CDR3 sequence is CSASRGYEQYF. CDR3 bases: TGCAGTGCTAGTAGGGGGTACGAGCAGTACTTC.

The rearrangement links TRBV28 to TRBJ2-2; 10 bases align to TRBD2. CDR3 length: 15 residues. Germline V gives CDR1 MDHEN, CDR2 SYDVKM. After removal of 3 bases from V and 4 bases from J, the junction contained 2 bases not matched to a gene. CDR3: CASSFVAGGTGELFF. The CDR3, as DNA: TGTGCCAGCAGTTTCGTAGCGGGAGGCACCGGGGAGCTGTTTTTT.

This clone was seen just once. The genes are TRBV9 and TRBJ2-7; 8 bases are shared with TRBD2. The CDR3 contains 14 residues. V lost 5 bases and J lost 3; bases outside the gene matches: 7. Per the germline V gene, CDR1 is SGDLS and CDR2 is YYNGEE. The CDR3 spells CASSRYSGNYEQYF. CDR3 nucleotides: TGTGCCAGCAGTAGATATAGCGGGAACTACGAGCAGTACTTC.

The chain combines TRBV28 with TRBJ2-2; D might be TRBD1 (6 bases). Germline V gene data show CDR1 as MDHEN and CDR2 as SYDVKM. The CDR3 extends over 13 amino acids. Trimming stripped 7 bases from V and 7 bases from J, with 13 bases between. The CDR3 sequence: CASTAGQFGELFF. DNA of the CDR3: TGTGCCAGCACCGCCGGACAGTTCGGGGAGCTGTTTTTT. Full variable domain (missing parts from reference TRBV28 and TRBJ2-2): DVKVTQSSRYLVKRTGEKVFLECVQDMDHENMFWYRQDPGLGLRLIYFSYDVKMKEKGDIPEGYSVSREKKERFSLILESASTNQTSMYLCASTAGQFGELFFGEGSRLTVL.

The V and J genes are TRBV5-4 and TRBJ1-1, with unresolved D. The germline V and J ends were trimmed by 3 bases and 0 bases, with 9 bases remaining between them. The CDR3 spans 14 residues. Germline CDR1 reads SGHNT; CDR2 reads YYREEE (reference sequence). The CDR3 coding sequence is TGTGCCAGCAGCTCACCGGGAATGAACACTGAAGCTTTCTTT. Residues: CASSSPGMNTEAFF.

Many counts were recorded for this clone. V usage is TRBV6-4 and J usage is TRBJ2-1; TRBD1 matches 10 bases. Looked up from germline, CDR1 is MRHNA and CDR2 is SNTAGT. The CDR3 consists of 16 residues. The V gene end was trimmed by 2 bases and the J gene end by 9 bases; junction bases not matched to a gene: 10. Here the CDR3 reads CASSDRSGQGYSEQFF. CDR3 sequence (DNA): TGTGCCAGCAGTGACCGGTCGGGACAGGGGTATAGTGAGCAGTTCTTC.

The sample holds one count of this clone. The CDR3 region is CASSLVHQKIKGGYTF. DNA for the CDR3: TGTGCCAGCAGCTTAGTGCATCAAAAGATAAAGGGGGGCTACACCTTC. This rearrangement joins TRBV7-2 to TRBJ1-2; maybe TRBD1 (5 bases). Germline CDR1 SGHTA, CDR2 FQGNSA. The CDR3 totals 16 residues. V dropped 1 base and J dropped 8 bases, with 20 bases sitting between them.

V is TRBV6-2 or TRBV6-3 and J is TRBJ1-2, with D hard to call. V dropped 6 bases and J dropped 1 base, with 9 bases sitting between them. CDR1 is MNHEY, CDR2 SVGEGT, per germline. This CDR3 contains 13 residues. The CDR3 DNA follows: TGTGCCAGCAGCCCAGAGAATAACTATGGCTACACCTTC. Its translation: CASSPENNYGYTF.

The rearrangement joins TRBV19 to TRBJ2-2, with 11 bases aligning to TRBD1. The V segment lost 3 bases and the J segment 1 base; nucleotides outside the gene matches: 4. The CDR3 extends over 17 amino acids. CDR1 and CDR2 from the germline V gene are LNHDA and SQIVND (reference sequence). Here the CDR3 reads CASSIGTGGKNTGELFF. The CDR3 region has the DNA TGTGCCAGTAGTATTGGGACAGGGGGGAAGAACACCGGGGAGCTGTTTTTT.

The chain combines TRBV6-5 with TRBJ2-4; D is perhaps TRBD1 (5 bases). The CDR3 totals 13 residues. Per the germline V gene, CDR1 is MNHEY and CDR2 is SVGAGI. V lost 6 bases and J 3 bases, leaving 9 bases between the germline ends. CDR3 protein: CASRGEGKNIQYF. Written as DNA, the CDR3 is TGTGCCAGCAGAGGGGAAGGCAAAAACATTCAGTACTTC.

The chain employs TRBV28 and TRBJ2-7; D unclear. The CDR3 contains 16 residues. Trimming left V 5 bases short and J 2 bases short, with 19 bases between. Germline V lookup: CDR1 MDHEN, CDR2 SYDVKM. The chain's CDR3 is CASSLPMLSVPYEQYF. CDR3 sequence (DNA): TGTGCCAGCAGTCTACCTATGCTTTCTGTACCCTACGAGCAGTACTTC.

This chain uses TRBV5-4 with TRBJ2-5; tentatively, D is TRBD2 (6 bases). Per germline, CDR1 SGHNT and CDR2 YYREEE (reference sequence). The CDR3 runs 13 residues. With 4 bases removed from V and 1 base from J, the gap between germline ends came to 8 bases. The CDR3 nucleotides are TGTGCCAGCAGCCGGGACTTCCAAGAGACCCAGTACTTC. Translation: CASSRDFQETQYF.

The rearrangement joins TRBV19 to TRBJ1-5; D remains ambiguous. V was shortened by 7 bases and J by 3 bases, with 10 bases between the two germline ends. This CDR3 region has 13 residues. Germline values: CDR1 LNHDA, CDR2 SQIVND (reference sequence). The CDR3 loop is CASTRRDNQPQHF. DNA of the CDR3: TGTGCCAGTACTAGACGGGACAATCAGCCCCAGCATTTT.

The chain joins TRBV29-1 to TRBJ1-1; 7 bases are a match to TRBD1. V shed 5 bases, J shed 4 bases, and the junction held 10 bases outside the gene matches. Germline-derived CDR1 and CDR2 are SQVTM and ANQGSEA. The CDR3 is made up of 14 amino acids. In DNA form, the CDR3 reads TGCAGCGTTTTCCCGACAGGGATGGGCACTGAAGCTTTCTTT. Its protein is CSVFPTGMGTEAFF. The entire variable domain, with the rest obtained from reference TRBV29-1 and TRBJ1-1, is as follows: SAVISQKPSRDICQRGTSLTIQCQVDSQVTMMFWYRQQPGQSLTLIATANQGSEATYESGFVIDKFPISRPNLTFSTLTVSNMSPEDSSIYLCSVFPTGMGTEAFFGQGTRLTVV.

The chain uses TRBV19 and TRBJ2-1, with D perhaps matching TRBD2 (5 bases). In germline, CDR1 is LNHDA, CDR2 SQIVND (reference sequence). The V and J ends lost 7 bases and 5 bases respectively, with 24 bases between them. The CDR3 totals 17 residues. The CDR3 nucleotides read TGTGCCAGTATCAGAGAGAGTGGCGGAGGCGTTCACAATGAGCAGTTCTTC. Its protein is CASIRESGGGVHNEQFF. Supplemented by reference TRBV19 and TRBJ2-1, the full variable domain reads DGGITQSPKYLFRKEGQNVTLSCEQNLNHDAMYWYRQDPGQGLRLIYYSQIVNDFQKGDIAEGYSVSREKKESFPLTVTSAQKNPTAFYLCASIRESGGGVHNEQFFGPGTRLTVL.